A single TCR beta chain is shown here with its context. In the original analysis: How many nucleated cells were present was estimated from reference gene primer amplification. The method was immunoSEQ multiplex PCR; TCRdb's version includes in-frame clones alone and lacks a portion of them. For V, J and clone size, that table is used; D and trimming come from the DNA. The data show a few hundred thousand clones, with 80% seen just once and 9.5% to 15% held by the top ten. The V and J ends lost 8 bases and 4 bases, in that order; junction bases with no gene match: 16. This CDR3 has 17 residues. Germline values: CDR1 MNHEY, CDR2 SMNVEV (reference sequence). The data derive from a study of blood T cell repertoires in COVID-19. The wider study: Specimens from acute and convalescent COVID-19 originated in the United States, Italy and Spain. PBMCs, B-cell-depleted T cells, or T cells were the source of the cDNA or gDNA that made up the material.

The sample consisted of peripheral blood. The V gene is TRBV27, the J gene TRBJ2-3, with 9 positions matching TRBD1. The TCR comes from a human donor in a cohort sampled during active COVID-19. The CDR3 here is CASDPLPGQGRADTQYF. CDR3 coding DNA: TGTGCCAGCGACCCATTACCGGGACAGGGAAGGGCAGATACGCAGTATTTT.